This paragraph covers one T cell receptor beta chain sequence. Its antigen is currently unknown. CDR3 length equals 14 residues. The V end lost 3 bases, the J end lost 8 bases, and 16 bases lay between the germline ends. TCRdb redid the calling of the 5' RACE reads with MiXCR, one entry per CDR3 protein. This table has 250,000 to 300,000 distinct CDR3 sequences, 8.7% appearing once. The sample comes from a study of T cells after yellow fever vaccination. Study-wide findings and caveats: Contamination by abundant bulk-population clonotypes could be present in FACS-sorted repertoires.

This chain joins TRBV12-3 or TRBV12-4 and TRBJ1-2; D is possibly TRBD1 (5 bases). The sequence was collected from a man aged 18 to 30 who received the YFV17D yellow fever vaccine. Sequenced here: CD4+ T cells sorted from PBMCs, sampled 5 days after the yellow fever booster vaccination. The CDR3 region is CASSFPPGEGGYTF. CDR3 sequence (DNA): TGTGCCAGCAGTTTCCCCCCGGGGGAAGGGGGCTACACCTTC.